This is a list of T cell receptor beta chains from one sample in a study of blood T cell repertoires in COVID-19. Sequenced by immunoSEQ multiplex PCR; TCRdb stores in-frame clones only, minus some. The sample consists of about 250,000 clones, 85% of them appearing once. Sequenced: PBMCs or T cells enriched from blood (not recorded which). These receptor sequences come from a woman aged 45-65 years who had been exposed to COVID-19. CDR3s include the opening cysteine and the closing phenylalanine or tryptophan. A D gene is named only where the DNA matches it firmly. Some rows mark clone size as missing; the rest say once, few, many or name a class of expanded clone.

clone size | D gene | J gene | V gene | CDR3 protein | CDR3 DNA
. | TRBD1 | TRBJ2-7 | TRBV29-1 | CSVESRTGSYEQYF | TGCAGCGTTGAAAGTAGGACAGGGTCCTACGAGCAGTACTTC
. | . | TRBJ1-1 | TRBV12-3/TRBV12-4 | CASSFGGLKAFF | TGTGCCAGCAGTTTCGGGGGTCTGAAGGCTTTCTTT
. | TRBD1 | TRBJ1-3 | TRBV30 | CAWTQGVVVGNTIYF | TGTGCCTGGACCCAGGGGGTGGTAGTCGGAAACACCATATATTTT
many | . | TRBJ2-5 | TRBV20-1 | CRYSERETQYF | TGCAGATATAGCGAGAGAGAGACCCAGTACTTC
. | . | TRBJ1-5 | TRBV28 | CASSPARVAPQHF | TGTGCCAGCAGCCCGGCCAGGGTCGCGCCCCAGCATTTT
. | . | TRBJ2-5 | TRBV5-4 | CASSNPQTGLETQYF | TGTGCCAGCAGCAACCCCCAAACAGGGTTAGAGACCCAGTACTTC
. | . | TRBJ2-4 | TRBV5-1 | CASSLGAGPNIQYF | TGCGCCAGCAGCTTGGGGGCGGGCCCAAACATTCAGTACTTC
once | . | TRBJ1-1 | TRBV5-6 | CASSLGGTGGTEAFF | TGTGCCAGCAGCTTGGGGGGGACTGGTGGCACTGAAGCTTTCTTT
. | . | TRBJ2-3 | TRBV5-4 | CASSLAGGGPGADTQYF | TGTGCCAGCAGCTTGGCAGGGGGAGGCCCCGGGGCAGATACGCAGTATTTT
. | . | TRBJ1-1 | TRBV18 | CASSPPGGAMNTEAFF | TGTGCCAGCTCACCACCGGGGGGAGCAATGAACACTGAAGCTTTCTTT
. | TRBD2 | TRBJ2-1 | TRBV10-2 | CASSDVKLAGGSEQFF | TGCGCCAGCAGTGATGTGAAACTAGCGGGGGGAAGTGAGCAGTTCTTC
. | . | TRBJ1-5 | TRBV6-5 | CASSTGSNQPQHF | TGTGCCAGCAGTACAGGTAGCAATCAGCCCCAGCATTTT
. | . | TRBJ1-1 | TRBV10-2 | CASSEDHLGEAFF | TGCGCCAGCAGTGAAGACCATCTCGGGGAAGCTTTCTTT
. | TRBD2 | TRBJ2-2 | TRBV7-2 | CASSLKAGGPGELFF | TGTGCCAGCAGCTTAAAAGCGGGGGGCCCCGGGGAGCTGTTTTTT
. | TRBD1 | TRBJ2-5 | TRBV15 | CATAVGGVETQYF | TGTGCCACCGCGGTAGGGGGCGTGGAGACCCAGTACTTC
. | TRBD1 | TRBJ2-7 | TRBV18 | CASSPMTGLFSEQYF | TGTGCCAGCTCCCCGATGACAGGGTTATTCTCCGAGCAGTACTTC
. | . | TRBJ1-1 | TRBV19 | CASSIVGGETEAFF | TGTGCCAGTAGTATTGTGGGGGGTGAGACTGAAGCTTTCTTT
. | TRBD2 | TRBJ2-1 | TRBV24-1 | CATTDGGGSYNEQFF | TGTGCCACCACGGATGGCGGGGGCTCCTACAATGAGCAGTTCTTC
. | . | TRBJ1-4 | TRBV6-5 | CASREYWHNEKLFF | TGTGCCAGCAGGGAGTATTGGCATAATGAAAAACTGTTTTTT
. | . | TRBJ2-1 | TRBV5-4 | CASSLDLVTEQFF | TGTGCCAGCAGCTTGGACTTGGTTACTGAGCAGTTCTTC
. | . | TRBJ2-7 | TRBV27 | CASSVHRSSYEQYF | TGTGCCAGCAGTGTTCACAGGAGCTCCTACGAGCAGTACTTC
. | . | TRBJ1-3 | TRBV18 | CASSPGPSGNTIYF | TGTGCCAGCTCGCCTGGCCCCTCTGGAAACACCATATATTTT
. | TRBD2 | TRBJ2-7 | TRBV4-1 | CASSRGLAGFYEQYF | TGCGCCAGCAGCCGGGGACTAGCGGGCTTCTACGAGCAGTACTTC
. | . | TRBJ2-7 | TRBV29-1 | CSVPFDGESYEQYF | TGCAGCGTCCCATTCGACGGGGAGTCCTACGAGCAGTACTTC
. | . | TRBJ1-3 | TRBV28 | CASTPGEGNTIYF | TGTGCCAGCACCCCAGGGGAAGGAAACACCATATATTTT
. | . | TRBJ2-3 | TRBV2 | CASRRTVSTDTQYF | TGTGCCAGCAGGAGGACAGTTAGCACAGATACGCAGTATTTT
. | . | TRBJ2-1 | TRBV12-3/TRBV12-4 | CASSLTAAGQFF | TGTGCCAGCAGTCTTACGGCCGCAGGGCAGTTCTTC
few | TRBD2 | TRBJ2-2 | TRBV7-9 | CASSPTSFPGELFF | TGTGCCAGCAGCCCGACTAGCTTTCCTGGGGAGCTGTTTTTT
. | . | TRBJ2-7 | TRBV9 | CASSVSSSTDYEQYF | TGTGCCAGCAGCGTAAGTAGCTCTACTGACTACGAGCAGTACTTC
. | TRBD1 | TRBJ1-1 | TRBV28 | CASSLQGGRFLNTEAFF | TGTGCCAGCAGCCTCCAGGGGGGAAGGTTTTTGAACACTGAAGCTTTCTTT
. | . | TRBJ2-7 | TRBV27 | CASSLGESYEQYF | TGTGCCAGCAGTTTAGGGGAGAGCTACGAGCAGTACTTC
. | . | TRBJ1-4 | TRBV27 | CASSFTTRGNEKLFF | TGTGCCAGCAGTTTCACGACCAGGGGTAATGAAAAACTGTTTTTT
. | TRBD2 | TRBJ2-1 | TRBV29-1 | CSVVPGLAFSHNEQFF | TGCAGCGTGGTACCGGGACTAGCGTTTTCACACAATGAGCAGTTCTTC
. | TRBD1 | TRBJ1-1 | TRBV6-5 | CASSYRRQGVLPKAFF | TGTGCCAGCAGTTACAGGCGACAGGGGGTCCTGCCTAAAGCTTTCTTT
few | . | TRBJ1-2 | TRBV12-3/TRBV12-4 | CATLKDFPYGYTF | TGTGCCACCCTCAAGGACTTTCCCTATGGCTACACCTTC
. | . | TRBJ2-6 | TRBV19 | CASSRDILLSGANVLTF | TGTGCCAGTAGTAGGGACATCTTACTCTCTGGGGCCAACGTCCTGACTTTC
. | . | TRBJ2-3 | TRBV28 | CASLVQDGTDTQYF | TGTGCCAGCTTAGTTCAGGATGGCACAGATACGCAGTATTTT
. | TRBD2 | TRBJ2-3 | TRBV9 | CASSSGGGGASTDTQYF | TGTGCCAGCAGCTCCGGGGGGGGCGGCGCTAGCACAGATACGCAGTATTTT
. | . | TRBJ2-2 | TRBV18 | CASSRALGTGELFF | TGTGCCAGCTCACGGGCTCTTGGCACCGGGGAGCTGTTTTTT
. | . | TRBJ2-5 | TRBV19 | CASSITGPPSQETQYF | TGTGCCAGTAGTATCACAGGGCCACCTTCGCAAGAGACCCAGTACTTC
. | TRBD1 | TRBJ2-3 | TRBV15 | CATSQGQGITDTQYF | TGTGCCACCAGCCAGGGACAGGGGATCACAGATACGCAGTATTTT
few | TRBD1 | TRBJ1-5 | TRBV19 | CATRTGSNQPQHF | TGTGCCACCAGGACAGGGAGCAATCAGCCCCAGCATTTT
. | . | TRBJ2-2 | TRBV11-1 | CASSLTVNTGELFF | TGTGCCAGCAGCCTTACAGTGAACACCGGGGAGCTGTTTTTT
. | . | TRBJ1-1 | TRBV27 | CASSLGAPNTEAFF | TGTGCCAGCAGTTTGGGGGCGCCCAACACTGAAGCTTTCTTT
. | . | TRBJ2-2 | TRBV15 | CATSRVVSSAGELFF | TGTGCCACCAGCAGAGTAGTCTCGAGCGCCGGGGAGCTGTTTTTT
. | TRBD2 | TRBJ2-7 | TRBV5-5 | CASSGGAYEQYF | TGTGCCAGCAGCGGGGGGGCCTACGAGCAGTACTTC
once | TRBD1 | TRBJ1-1 | TRBV28 | CASSLLRGRENTEAFF | TGTGCCAGCAGTTTACTCAGGGGGCGAGAAAACACTGAAGCTTTCTTT
. | TRBD1 | TRBJ2-7 | TRBV28 | CASGLRGGPSYEQYF | TGTGCCAGCGGCTTACGAGGGGGCCCCTCCTACGAGCAGTACTTC
. | TRBD1 | TRBJ2-5 | TRBV10-2 | CASSESNWGTGIETQYF | TGCGCCAGCAGTGAGTCGAACTGGGGGACAGGGATAGAGACCCAGTACTTC
. | TRBD1 | TRBJ1-3 | TRBV28 | CASKEEGGHTIYF | TGTGCCAGCAAGGAGGAAGGGGGCCACACCATATATTTT
. | . | TRBJ2-7 | TRBV5-5 | CASSLATGAYEQYF | TGTGCCAGCAGCTTGGCCACCGGTGCCTACGAGCAGTACTTC
. | . | TRBJ1-1 | TRBV21-1 | CASSKRGVTEAFF | TGTGCCAGCAGCAAACGAGGCGTCACTGAAGCTTTCTTT
. | . | TRBJ2-3 | TRBV10-3 | CAVARENTDTQYF | TGTGCCGTCGCCCGCGAGAACACAGATACGCAGTATTTT
. | TRBD2 | TRBJ2-7 | TRBV5-1 | CASSWGGVAGEQYF | TGCGCCAGCAGCTGGGGGGGTGTCGCGGGCGAGCAGTACTTC